This T cell receptor (beta chain) was sequenced for a study of blood T cell repertoires in COVID-19 (dated by TCRdb to the early 2020s). Describing the broader study: Samples from collaborators originated in the United States, Italy and Spain and spanned both the acute and convalescent phases of COVID-19. The material from the prospective study consisted of cDNA or gDNA derived from T cells, B-cell-depleted T cells, or PBMCs. Subjects who had been exposed to COVID-19, were actively infected with it, or had recovered from it provided the deeply sampled blood TCRbeta repertoires that made up the dataset. The repertoires were released in a freely available public database meant as a resource for research on the immune response to SARS-CoV-2. Samples came from the ongoing ImmuneRACE study (first 160 participants) plus 1,254 subjects from 6 global collaborators. Sample metadata almost always included a de-identified subject ID, COVID-19 status, age in years and sex. Where HLA class I and class II types were available, the types were taken from metadata supplied by the sample provider, not from assay-based typing.

V gives up 5 bases and J gives up 0 bases, and the segment between their germline ends measures 20 bases. In the germline V gene (reference sequence), CDR1 corresponds to MNHEY and CDR2 to SMNVEV. CDR3 length: 18 amino acids, cysteine to phenylalanine. The sequence is cut down to CDR3 DNA, 54 bases in frame from base 1. As concerns this clone: The target of this receptor is not known. Base qualities are not provided; no much larger clone lies one nucleotide away.

TCRbeta CDR3 regions were amplified from genomic DNA using the immunoSEQ Assay, a bias-controlled multiplex PCR. Concerning the study's data processing: The number of nucleated cells in each sample was estimated from the amplification of reference gene primers within the assay. To quantify the absolute abundance of each unique TCRbeta CDR3 rearrangement, sequence reads were collapsed and filtered. For each sample, productive Simpson clonality was calculated as the square root of Simpson's diversity index across productive rearrangements. Entries here come from immuneACCESS through TCRdb and include only in-frame sequences with V and J called. Some clones fail to appear in such tables; in the studies checked, an unresolved V gene covers under half of the shortfall, and the cause of the remainder is unknown. That table is the source of V, J and clone size, and D and trimming were worked out from the DNA. This sample lists some 300,000 clones; less than 90% were detected once. The biggest ten clones account for 10% to 15% of the sample.

Summary of the overall study and its limitations: How much clinical and demographic metadata was included differed by source and by participant, and the metadata was provided uncurated.

In Seattle, one collaborating source enrolled patients while the infection was active and tracked those patients longitudinally over the course of disease. Whole blood was collected in K2EDTA tubes by collaborating institutions according to the institutions' own protocols. For TCRbeta analysis, collaborators shipped samples as frozen whole blood, isolated PBMCs, or DNA extracted from either of those sample types. The source material was peripheral blood. This sequence was found in a woman aged 70-85 years with COVID-19, enrolled during active disease. The receptor chain draws on TRBV27 and TRBJ2-4; 6 matching bases give a weak D call of TRBD1. The CDR3 reads CASSRSWDMILAKNIQYF. The nucleotide sequence reads as follows: TGTGCCAGCAGTCGGTCCTGGGACATGATACTAGCCAAAAACATTCAGTACTTC.